These 20 T cell receptor beta chains came from one sample sequenced in a study of T cell responses to AZD1222 COVID-19 vaccine. TCRdb's table, derived via immunoSEQ multiplex PCR, lists solely in-frame clones and lacks some. The data show tens of thousands of clones, 85% to 90% seen once. The source material was peripheral blood, sampled on day 0 of AZD1222 vaccination. These receptor sequences come from an adult in good health.

This clone was seen once. CDR3 in amino acids: CASSQSWTATGELFF. DNA of the CDR3: TGTGCCAGCAGCCAATCTTGGACAGCAACCGGGGAGCTGTTTTTT. The rearrangement uses TRBV16 and TRBJ2-2, with a tentative D call TRBD1 (6 bases). Germline CDR1 reads KGHSY; CDR2 reads FQNENV. V lost 0 bases and J lost 5, with 10 bases in between. The CDR3 is 15 residues long.

The chain has TRBV28 and TRBJ2-1, with D possibly TRBD1 on 6 matching bases. CDR1 MDHEN and CDR2 SYDVKM come from the germline V gene. The CDR3 length is 15 residues. V was shortened by 5 bases and J by 7 bases, with 18 bases between the two germline ends. In DNA form, the CDR3 reads TGTGCCAGCAGTGGACACAGGCGAAGGGGGAATGAGCAGTTCTTC. Translated, it gives CASSGHRRRGNEQFF.

The CDR3 nucleotides are TGTGCCAGCAGCCAAGATTGGGAAAACGGCTACACCTTC. Translated: CASSQDWENGYTF. The chain links TRBV4-2 to TRBJ1-2; D is ambiguous. V shed 0 bases and J shed 8 bases, with 10 bases lying between them. This CDR3 comprises 13 residues. Germline V gene lookup returns CDR1 LGHNA and CDR2 YNFKEQ.

The chain is built from TRBV19 and TRBJ1-2; D might be TRBD1 (6 bases). The V gene lost 9 bases and the J gene lost 5 bases, with 28 bases spanning the gap. The germline V gene encodes CDR1 LNHDA and CDR2 SQIVND (reference sequence). The CDR3 runs 17 residues. CDR3 in DNA: TGTGCCAGCAGCAGAGAGTACCTCGACAGGAGGGGATATGGCTACACCTTC. Translating it yields CASSREYLDRRGYGYTF.

The chain recombines TRBV12-3 or TRBV12-4 with TRBJ1-5; D unresolved. Deletions cut 5 bases from V and 6 bases from J, with 8 bases between. This CDR3 is 12 amino acids long. CDR3 nucleotides: TGTGCCAGCAGTCGAGACGGTCAGCCCCAGCATTTT. Amino acid sequence: CASSRDGQPQHF.

The chain recombines TRBV5-4 with TRBJ1-6; possible D gene TRBD1, 6 bases. CDR1 is SGHNT and CDR2 is YYREEE in the germline V gene (reference sequence). The CDR3 has 16 amino acids. Trimming left V 4 bases short and J 7 bases short, with 18 bases between. Written as DNA, the CDR3 is TGTGCCAGCAGCGCCAGCGGCAGGGGCAAGAATTCACCCCTCCACTTT. Encoded protein: CASSASGRGKNSPLHF. The whole variable domain, remainder taken from reference TRBV5-4 and TRBJ1-6, is ETGVTQSPTHLIKTRGQQVTLRCSSQSGHNTVSWYQQALGQGPQFIFQYYREEENGRGNFPPRFSGLQFPNYSSELNVNALELDDSALYLCASSASGRGKNSPLHFGNGTRLTVT.

This clone has more than one count but fewer than ten. The chain joins TRBV5-1 to TRBJ2-1; 11 bases are a match to TRBD2. Germline loops: CDR1 SGHRS, CDR2 YFSETQ. V shed 3 bases and J 7 bases; nucleotides not matched to a gene: 9. The CDR3 contains 16 residues. The CDR3 DNA reads TGCGCCAGCAGCTCTCACCTTAGCGGGAGGGCGAATGAGCAGTTCTTC. Its translation: CASSSHLSGRANEQFF. Looking up the rest from reference TRBV5-1 and TRBJ2-1 gives the full variable domain: KAGVTQTPRYLIKTRGQQVTLSCSPISGHRSVSWYQQTPGQGLQFLFEYFSETQRNKGNFPGRFSGRQFSNSRSEMNVSTLELGDSALYLCASSSHLSGRANEQFFGPGTRLTVL.

The rearrangement links TRBV30 to TRBJ1-2; D not resolved. Germline CDR1 GTSNPN, CDR2 SVGIG (reference sequence). The CDR3 spans 11 residues. With 5 bases removed from V and 4 bases from J, the gap between germline ends came to 8 bases. Written as DNA, the CDR3 is TGTGCCTGGGGAGTCGGCTATGGCTACACCTTC. Amino acids: CAWGVGYGYTF.

Points on this clone: A read error may account for a junction end that differs from germline. The chain uses TRBV2 and TRBJ2-1, with a possible D match to TRBD2 (5 bases). The CDR3 is 11 residues long. Germline-derived CDR1 and CDR2 are SNHLY and FYNNEI. CDR3 region: CASQLDFPMLF. The CDR3 DNA reads TGTGCCAGCCAACTGGACTTCCCTATGCTCTTC.

The V and J genes are TRBV19 and TRBJ2-3, with D perhaps TRBD2 (6 bases). CDR1 and CDR2 from the germline V gene are LNHDA and SQIVND (reference sequence). V lost 8 bases and J lost 0, with 12 bases in between. The CDR3 sequence is 14 residues long. This CDR3 reads CASQEGPSTDTQYF. The CDR3 DNA reads TGTGCCAGTCAGGAGGGACCCAGCACAGATACGCAGTATTTT.

The chain carries TRBV28 and TRBJ1-2, with 9 bases lining up with TRBD1. V shed 3 bases and J 1 base; nucleotides not matched to a gene: 6. From germline, CDR1 is MDHEN and CDR2 SYDVKM. CDR3 length equals 16 residues. CDR3 bases: TGTGCCAGCAGTTTGGGATCGGACAGGGGTAACTATGGCTACACCTTC. Protein: CASSLGSDRGNYGYTF.

The chain recombines TRBV2 with TRBJ2-7; TRBD1 is a possible D gene (6 bases). The CDR3 spans 13 residues. The V gene lost 6 bases and the J gene lost 4 bases, with 13 bases spanning the gap. Germline lookup yields CDR1 SNHLY and CDR2 FYNNEI. The CDR3: CASRPQQGYEQYF. The CDR3 nucleotides are TGTGCCAGCAGACCACAACAGGGTTACGAGCAGTACTTC. Full variable domain (rest looked up from reference TRBV2 and TRBJ2-7): EPEVTQTPSHQVTQMGQEVILRCVPISNHLYFYWYRQILGQKVEFLVSFYNNEISEKSEIFDDQFSVERPDGSNFTLKIRSTKLEDSAMYFCASRPQQGYEQYFGPGTRLTVT.

The gene calls are TRBV3-1 (or the pseudogene TRBV3-2) and TRBJ1-3, with D unclear. This CDR3 is built from 15 residues. The germline CDR1 and CDR2 sequences are LGHDT and YNNKEL (reference sequence). V was trimmed by 6 bases and J by 0 bases, leaving 12 bases between them. The CDR3 loop reads CASSNTRNSGNTIYF. The DNA of the CDR3 is TGTGCCAGCAGTAATACACGAAACTCTGGAAACACCATATATTTT.

The chain links TRBV30 to TRBJ1-1; tentatively, D is TRBD1 (6 bases). The CDR3 contains 13 residues. Germline V gives CDR1 GTSNPN, CDR2 SVGIG (reference sequence). V lost 3 bases to trimming and J lost 1 base, with 9 bases between them. The CDR3 region is CAWRRGPNTEAFF. The CDR3 DNA follows: TGTGCCTGGAGACGGGGGCCGAACACTGAAGCTTTCTTT.

The chain carries TRBV11-3 and TRBJ1-1, with D perhaps matching TRBD1 (5 bases). Germline V gene lookup returns CDR1 SGHNT and CDR2 YENEEA. Trimming pared 4 bases from V and 3 bases from J, leaving 9 bases between. The CDR3 runs to 13 residues. The CDR3 protein is CASSSGLDTEAFF. The DNA of the CDR3 is TGTGCCAGCAGCTCGGGGCTGGACACTGAAGCTTTCTTT.

This clone was detected only once. The chain has TRBV7-6 and TRBJ1-2, with 8 bases identical to TRBD1. V lost 1 base to trimming and J lost 0 bases; unmatched junction nucleotides: 13. Germline values: CDR1 SGHVS, CDR2 FNYEAQ. CDR3 length: 19 residues. This chain's CDR3 is CASSLVGGGQGATNYGYTF. In DNA, the CDR3 is TGTGCCAGCAGCTTAGTCGGGGGTGGCCAGGGGGCGACTAACTATGGCTACACCTTC.

The J gene is TRBJ2-2, the V gene TRBV5-6; D is perhaps TRBD1 or TRBD2 (6 bases each). This CDR3 comprises 18 residues. Per germline, CDR1 SGHDT and CDR2 YYEEEE. Trimming removed 0 bases from V and 6 bases from J, with 21 bases in between. CDR3 sequence (DNA): TGTGCCAGCAGCTTGGCAGGGGCGGGATTCGTTGTGGCCGGGGAGCTGTTTTTT. It codes for CASSLAGAGFVVAGELFF.

The rearrangement uses TRBV3-1 (or the pseudogene TRBV3-2) and TRBJ2-1; the D gene is possibly TRBD2 (6 bases). The length of the CDR3 is 15 residues. V was pared by 2 bases and J by 2 bases, with 10 bases between. The germline CDR1 and CDR2 sequences are LGHDT and YNNKEL (reference sequence). The chain's CDR3 is CASSQTGGTYNEQFF. DNA for the CDR3: TGTGCCAGCAGCCAAACCGGGGGAACCTACAATGAGCAGTTCTTC.

The chain recombines TRBV7-3 with TRBJ1-4; D uncertain. The CDR3 runs 15 residues. The V end lost 5 bases, the J end lost 6 bases, and 16 bases lay between the germline ends. Per the germline V gene, CDR1 is SGHTA and CDR2 is FQGTGA. The CDR3 sequence: CASSTSKGGDEKLFF. As DNA, the CDR3 is TGTGCCAGCAGCACCTCGAAGGGCGGGGATGAAAAACTGTTTTTT.

The chain recombines TRBV6-1 with TRBJ1-4; 9 nucleotides align to TRBD1. The trim removed 6 bases at V and 5 bases at J, leaving 7 bases unmatched. Germline loops: CDR1 MNHNS, CDR2 SASEGT. The CDR3 is made up of 15 amino acids. The CDR3 region has the DNA TGTGCCAGCAGCTCATCCGGACAGGGGAATGAAAAACTGTTTTTT. This sequence encodes CASSSSGQGNEKLFF.